The 24 T cell receptor beta chains listed next were all sequenced from one sample in a study of vaccination and CD4 T cells after COVID-19. Treatment in this sample: approximately 9-day PBMC culture with coronavirus spike peptide pools or control peptides (ViraFEST assay). Their antigen targets remain unknown. Sequenced with the Oncomine TCR Beta short-read assay was DNA taken from cultured CD4+ T cells. TCRdb re-called the PCR reads with MiXCR, one entry per CDR3 protein. The sample shows over 9,000 distinct CDR3 sequences, approximately 50% of them seen only once. The source material was CD4+ T cells from blood, cultured in vitro. Receptor source: a human donor who had recovered from COVID-19.

This chain's CDR3 is CASRTGESGELFF. Here the CDR3 DNA reads TGTGCCAGCAGAACAGGGGAGAGCGGGGAGCTGTTTTTT. The rearrangement uses TRBV27 and TRBJ2-2, with 7 bases identical to TRBD1. This CDR3 spans 13 amino acids. The V gene end was trimmed by 6 bases and the J gene end by 7 bases; junction bases not matched to a gene: 5. CDR1 MNHEY and CDR2 SMNVEV come from the germline V gene (reference sequence).

The chain joins TRBV20-1 to TRBJ2-3; TRBD1 agrees at 8 bases. The CDR3 is made up of 15 amino acids. Germline-derived CDR1 and CDR2 are DFQATT and SNEGSKA (reference sequence). The ends lost 0 bases at V and 2 bases at J; junction bases unmatched: 4. The CDR3 spells CSARDLGQDTDTQYF. CDR3 sequence (DNA): TGCAGTGCTAGAGATTTGGGACAGGACACAGATACGCAGTATTTT.

This chain connects TRBV27 to TRBJ2-7; D may match TRBD1 or TRBD2 (6 bases each). The CDR3 extends over 13 amino acids. The germline gives CDR1 MNHEY, CDR2 SMNVEV (reference sequence). Trimming pared 2 bases from V and 7 bases from J, leaving 12 bases between. The CDR3 spells CASSLKVGGEQYF. The CDR3 DNA sequence: TGTGCCAGCAGTTTAAAGGTAGGGGGGGAGCAGTACTTC.

The chain carries TRBV5-4 and TRBJ2-5, with 14 bases aligning to TRBD2. The CDR3 totals 17 residues. Germline lookup yields CDR1 SGHNT and CDR2 YYREEE (reference sequence). V dropped 4 bases and J dropped 5; count of bases not matched to a gene: 10. This chain's CDR3 is CASSPIGLAGGGETQYF. The CDR3 DNA is TGTGCCAGCAGCCCCATCGGACTAGCGGGAGGCGGGGAGACCCAGTACTTC.

DNA of the CDR3: TGTGCCACCGGACTATCGAACACCGGGGAGCTGTTTTTT. As protein: CATGLSNTGELFF. V and J are TRBV7-2 and TRBJ2-2; the D gene is possibly TRBD2 (6 bases). Germline CDR1 and CDR2: SGHTA and FQGNSA. The CDR3 spans 13 residues. The V gene lost 10 bases and the J gene lost 0 bases, with 9 bases spanning the gap.

The rearrangement links TRBV12-3 or TRBV12-4 to TRBJ2-5; tentative D call: TRBD2 (6 bases). The CDR3 is 13 residues long. Trimming cost V 10 bases and J 3 bases, with 15 bases left between them. This chain's CDR3 is CATLPTGEETQYF. The CDR3 bases are TGTGCCACCTTGCCGACGGGAGAAGAGACCCAGTACTTC.

This clonotype was seen only a few times. The V gene is TRBV20-1, the J gene TRBJ2-2; possibly TRBD2 for D (5 bases). Germline loops: CDR1 DFQATT, CDR2 SNEGSKA (reference sequence). There are 15 residues in the CDR3. The germline V and J ends were trimmed by 6 bases and 8 bases, with 22 bases remaining between them. The CDR3 region is CSAKRGHPEVGELFF. DNA of the CDR3: TGCAGTGCCAAAAGAGGGCATCCAGAGGTTGGGGAGCTGTTTTTT.

The chain carries TRBV30 and TRBJ1-1; D remains ambiguous. The germline CDR1 and CDR2 sequences are GTSNPN and SVGIG (reference sequence). The CDR3 has 12 residues. V lost 5 bases to trimming and J lost 11 bases, with 18 bases between them. CDR3 sequence: CAWGIGTFGAFF. The DNA for the CDR3 is TGTGCCTGGGGTATAGGTACCTTTGGGGCTTTCTTT. The full variable domain, in which reference TRBV30 and TRBJ1-1 provide the parts outside the CDR3, is SQTIHQWPATLVQPVGSPLSLECTVEGTSNPNLYWYRQAAGRGLQLLFYSVGIGQISSEVPQNLSASRPQDRQFILSSKKLLLSDSGFYLCAWGIGTFGAFFGQGTRLTVV.

This sequence joins TRBV6-1 and TRBJ1-6, with TRBD1 matching over 11 bases. There are 14 residues in the CDR3. Germline V CDR1 and CDR2: MNHNS, SASEGT. V was pared by 5 bases and J by 8 bases, with 2 bases of the junction left unmatched. DNA for the CDR3: TGTGCCAGCAGTAGGGGACAGGGGGATTCACCCCTCCACTTT. It encodes CASSRGQGDSPLHF.

By sample fraction, this clonotype is large (0.1 to 1%). This chain links TRBV6-1 with TRBJ2-7, with 8 bases aligning to TRBD2. Germline V CDR1 and CDR2: MNHNS, SASEGT. Germline trimming cut 5 bases from V and 6 bases from J; bases unmatched to any gene: 9. This CDR3 region has 14 residues. CDR3 DNA sequence: TGTGCCAGCAGTACAGATACACGGGGGGGCGAGCAGTACTTC. The encoded protein is CASSTDTRGGEQYF.

The V gene is TRBV10-3, the J gene TRBJ2-1; TRBD2 aligns across 7 bases. J lost 7 bases, V lost 7 bases, and 4 bases had no gene match. The CDR3 covers 12 residues. CDR1 and CDR2 (germline): ENHRY, SYGVKD. The CDR3 nucleotides are TGTGCCATCACAAGGGGACTAAATGAGCAGTTCTTC. The encoded protein is CAITRGLNEQFF.

This clonotype was found a few times. The rearrangement uses TRBV6-1 and TRBJ1-5; D remains unclear. CDR1 and CDR2 (germline): MNHNS, SASEGT. Trimming pared 3 bases from V and 5 bases from J, leaving 5 bases between. This CDR3 is built from 12 residues. CDR3 sequence (DNA): TGTGCCAGCAGTGAGTCGGATCAGCCCCAGCATTTT. Protein sequence: CASSESDQPQHF.

The V gene is TRBV24-1, the J gene TRBJ2-2, with 10 bases matching TRBD1. Per the germline V gene, CDR1 is KGHDR and CDR2 is SFDVKD. The length of the CDR3 is 16 residues. J was trimmed by 6 bases and V by 4 bases; bases with no gene match: 7. CDR3 protein: CATSEGGTGDPGELFF. For the CDR3, the DNA is TGTGCCACCAGTGAGGGTGGGACAGGGGACCCCGGGGAGCTGTTTTTT.

Worth noting for this clonotype: One junction end does not reproduce the germline sequence, and a read error may be involved. The chain has TRBV6-1 and TRBJ1-1, with D maybe TRBD1 (6 bases). Germline lookup yields CDR1 MNHNS and CDR2 SASEGT. The CDR3 covers 12 residues. The CDR3 nucleotides are TGTGCCAGCAGTGGAGGGGGGACTGGAGCTTTCTTT. It translates to CASSGGGTGAFF.

This chain connects TRBV6-1 to TRBJ1-5; tentatively, D is TRBD1 (5 bases). There are 14 residues in the CDR3. Deletions cut 6 bases from V and 6 bases from J, with 15 bases between. Germline-derived CDR1 and CDR2 are MNHNS and SASEGT. As DNA, the CDR3 is TGTGCCAGCAGCATACCCCAGGGAAGTCAGCCCCAGCATTTT. Translating it yields CASSIPQGSQPQHF.

The chain links TRBV2 to TRBJ2-1, with 14 bases lining up with TRBD2. The V gene end was trimmed by 4 bases and the J gene end by 6 bases; junction bases not matched to a gene: 2. The CDR3 runs to 15 residues. Germline CDR1 reads SNHLY; CDR2 reads FYNNEI. CDR3 residues: CASSGGTSGSNEQFF. CDR3 bases: TGTGCCAGCAGTGGGGGGACTAGCGGGAGCAATGAGCAGTTCTTC.

The table lists this clonotype with a few counts. This rearrangement joins TRBV20-1 to TRBJ2-5; D unclear. V was clipped by 3 bases and J by 0 bases, with 14 bases between them. Germline CDR1 reads DFQATT; CDR2 reads SNEGSKA (reference sequence). The CDR3 covers 15 residues. CDR3 nucleotides: TGCAGTGCTAGCGGCGCCGCCACGGACCAAGAGACCCAGTACTTC. This codes for CSASGAATDQETQYF.

This chain connects TRBV19 to TRBJ2-6, with 11 bases that match TRBD1. From germline, CDR1 is LNHDA and CDR2 SQIVND (reference sequence). J lost 4 bases, V lost 7 bases, and 12 bases had no gene match. This CDR3 contains 18 residues. The CDR3 DNA follows: TGTGCCAGTACCCCCGGGGGACAGGGGGTGGCCGGGGCCAACGTCCTGACTTTC. It translates to CASTPGGQGVAGANVLTF. Drawing the rest from reference TRBV19 and TRBJ2-6, the complete variable domain is DGGITQSPKYLFRKEGQNVTLSCEQNLNHDAMYWYRQDPGQGLRLIYYSQIVNDFQKGDIAEGYSVSREKKESFPLTVTSAQKNPTAFYLCASTPGGQGVAGANVLTFGAGSRLTVL.

DNA of the CDR3: TGTGCCAGTGGCGGGGACACCGGGGAGCTGTTTTTT. Translated, it gives CASGGDTGELFF. The gene calls are TRBV2 and TRBJ2-2; D perhaps matches TRBD2 (6 bases). Trimming left V 9 bases short and J 3 bases short, with 8 bases between. The germline CDR1 and CDR2 sequences are SNHLY and FYNNEI. The CDR3 has 12 residues.

This clonotype has just a few counts. This chain uses TRBV19 with TRBJ2-1; TRBD2 is a possible D gene (6 bases). The V end was cut by 1 base, the J end by 10 bases, with 14 bases between. The germline V gene has CDR1 LNHDA and CDR2 SQIVND (reference sequence). The CDR3 runs to 14 residues. As DNA, the CDR3 is TGTGCCAGTAGTATAGGCCTTGGGGCGGGAGAGCAGTTCTTC. This translates into CASSIGLGAGEQFF.

Relative to its sample, this clonotype is medium-sized (0.01 to 0.1%). This rearrangement joins TRBV19 to TRBJ1-1; D is unresolved. V lost 4 bases, J lost 2 bases, and 17 bases lay in between. CDR3 size: 16 residues. The germline CDR1 and CDR2 sequences are LNHDA and SQIVND (reference sequence). CDR3 loop: CASSTTSRLENTEAFF. Written as DNA, the CDR3 is TGTGCCAGTAGTACGACATCCCGACTGGAAAACACTGAAGCTTTCTTT.

This chain connects TRBV7-8 to TRBJ2-7, with TRBD2 as a possible D gene (6 bases). CDR1 SGHVS and CDR2 FQNEAQ come from the germline V gene. V was pared by 5 bases and J by 0 bases, with 17 bases between. CDR3 size: 16 residues. CDR3 sequence: CASSGTGTGSSYEQYF. The CDR3, as DNA: TGTGCCAGCAGCGGTACCGGGACTGGGAGCTCCTACGAGCAGTACTTC.

V usage is TRBV28 and J usage is TRBJ1-2; D ambiguous. Trimming took off 2 bases at V and 5 bases at J, with 21 bases between the two ends. Germline V gene sequence: CDR1 MDHEN, CDR2 SYDVKM. The CDR3 contains 17 residues. The CDR3 nucleotides read TGTGCCAGCAGTTTAGAGGGTCCCAGAGTTGCTACTTATGGCTACACCTTC. Translating it yields CASSLEGPRVATYGYTF.

The chain links TRBV20-1 to TRBJ2-2; maybe TRBD2 (5 bases). The ends were cut back, 0 bases at V and 1 base at J, with 15 bases in the middle. This CDR3 region has 17 residues. From germline, CDR1 is DFQATT and CDR2 SNEGSKA (reference sequence). Here the CDR3 DNA reads TGCAGTGCTAGAGATCCTTTCGGGAACGTGAACACCGGGGAGCTGTTTTTT. Protein product: CSARDPFGNVNTGELFF.